This T cell receptor (beta chain) stems from a study of blood T cell repertoires in COVID-19. Across the whole study: The study drew acute and convalescent COVID-19 samples from the United States, Italy and Spain. Sources were T cells, B-cell-depleted T cells, or PBMCs; the material itself was cDNA or gDNA.

The authors' processing: Quantification of nucleated cells was approximated via reference gene primer amplification. The table came from immunoSEQ multiplex PCR; TCRdb's copy has only in-frame clones and leaves some out. V and J calls and clone size come straight from that table; D and trimming were deduced from the DNA. The sample lists 250,000 to 300,000 clones; around 86% were seen once. CDR3 length equals 13 residues. Trimming pared 2 bases from V and 7 bases from J, leaving 8 bases between. Germline CDR1 is MNHEY and CDR2 is SVGEGT. In its sample, this clone was seen a few times. The sequence came from a young man with active or convalescent COVID-19. The rearrangement links TRBV6-2 or TRBV6-3 to TRBJ2-2, with a possible D match to TRBD2 (5 bases). The sample consisted of peripheral blood. For the CDR3, the DNA is TGTGCCAGCAGTTACATCGGAGGCGGGGAGCTGTTTTTT. The encoded protein is CASSYIGGGELFF.